This is a list of T cell receptor beta chains from one sample in a study of cytomegalovirus exposure and HLA in healthy donors. Some clones are missing from TCRdb's copy, which holds only in-frame ones; the method was immunoSEQ multiplex PCR. The sample consists of about 170,000 clones, just under 80% of them appearing once. The sample comprised PBMCs. The receptors were sampled from a woman between 50 and 59 years old in good health and CMV-seropositive. Both conserved end residues are part of each CDR3. A D gene is named only where the DNA matches it firmly. Clone size is not always given. Where it is, it says once, few, many or a class for expanded clones.

j_call: TRBJ2-1; v_call: TRBV9; clone_size: -; d_call: -; cdr3_aa: CASSVDIQGYNEQFF; cdr3_nt: TGTGCCAGCAGCGTAGACATCCAGGGGTACAATGAGCAGTTCTTC
j_call: TRBJ1-2; v_call: TRBV12-5; clone_size: -; d_call: TRBD1; cdr3_aa: CASDQGGAGYGYTF; cdr3_nt: TGTGCTAGTGACCAAGGGGGCGCGGGCTATGGCTACACCTTC
j_call: TRBJ2-7; v_call: TRBV2; clone_size: -; d_call: TRBD2; cdr3_aa: CASGRAGTSYEQYF; cdr3_nt: TGTGCCAGCGGGAGGGCAGGGACTTCCTACGAGCAGTACTTC
j_call: TRBJ1-2; v_call: TRBV5-1; clone_size: -; d_call: TRBD1; cdr3_aa: CASSPSGQAYGYTF; cdr3_nt: TGCGCCAGCAGCCCATCGGGACAGGCGTATGGCTACACCTTC
j_call: TRBJ1-1; v_call: TRBV18; clone_size: -; d_call: -; cdr3_aa: CASSPGLNTEAFF; cdr3_nt: TGTGCCAGCTCACCGGGGCTGAACACTGAAGCTTTCTTT
j_call: TRBJ2-6; v_call: TRBV19; clone_size: -; d_call: TRBD1; cdr3_aa: CASSPQGAVTNVLTF; cdr3_nt: TGTGCCAGTAGTCCCCAGGGGGCGGTGACCAACGTCCTGACTTTC
j_call: TRBJ2-6; v_call: TRBV5-4; clone_size: few; d_call: TRBD1; cdr3_aa: CASSSRGSGANVLTF; cdr3_nt: TGTGCCAGCAGCTCCAGGGGGTCTGGGGCCAACGTCCTGACTTTC
j_call: TRBJ1-2; v_call: TRBV7-6; clone_size: -; d_call: TRBD1; cdr3_aa: CASSSSVEGASGYTF; cdr3_nt: TGTGCCAGCAGCTCCTCCGTGGAGGGGGCCTCTGGCTACACCTTC
j_call: TRBJ2-7; v_call: TRBV4-1; clone_size: -; d_call: -; cdr3_aa: CASSQGSGYEQYF; cdr3_nt: TGCGCCAGCAGCCAAGGGTCAGGCTACGAGCAGTACTTC
j_call: TRBJ1-4; v_call: TRBV7-9; clone_size: -; d_call: -; cdr3_aa: CSSSPGHHLSF; cdr3_nt: TGTTCCAGCAGCCCCGGACACCACCTGTCTTTT
j_call: TRBJ2-3; v_call: TRBV11-2; clone_size: -; d_call: TRBD2; cdr3_aa: CASSWTSGGTGDTQYF; cdr3_nt: TGTGCCAGCAGCTGGACTAGCGGGGGAACCGGAGATACGCAGTATTTT
j_call: TRBJ2-1; v_call: TRBV5-6; clone_size: once; d_call: -; cdr3_aa: CASSLGQVYSVF; cdr3_nt: TGTGCCAGCAGCTTGGGGCAGGTATACTCGGTCTTC
j_call: TRBJ1-1; v_call: TRBV30; clone_size: -; d_call: -; cdr3_aa: CAWSSGGLTEAFF; cdr3_nt: TGTGCCTGGAGTTCCGGGGGTCTGACTGAAGCTTTCTTT
j_call: TRBJ1-1; v_call: TRBV7-9; clone_size: -; d_call: -; cdr3_aa: CASSLHHRDTEAFF; cdr3_nt: TGTGCCAGCAGCCTACACCACAGGGACACTGAAGCTTTCTTT
j_call: TRBJ2-1; v_call: TRBV19; clone_size: -; d_call: -; cdr3_aa: CASSSFQAPYNEQFF; cdr3_nt: TGTGCCAGTAGTAGCTTCCAGGCCCCCTACAATGAGCAGTTCTTC
j_call: TRBJ2-7; v_call: TRBV18; clone_size: -; d_call: TRBD1; cdr3_aa: CASSLTGDEQYF; cdr3_nt: TGTGCCAGCTCACTCACAGGGGACGAGCAGTACTTC
j_call: TRBJ2-7; v_call: TRBV6-6; clone_size: -; d_call: TRBD2; cdr3_aa: CASSYSSGVEQYF; cdr3_nt: TGTGCCAGCAGTTACTCTAGCGGGGTCGAGCAGTACTTC
j_call: TRBJ1-2; v_call: TRBV27; clone_size: -; d_call: TRBD1; cdr3_aa: CATTKLPDRGYDYGYTF; cdr3_nt: TGTGCCACCACGAAACTTCCAGACAGGGGTTATGACTATGGCTACACCTTC
j_call: TRBJ2-7; v_call: TRBV30; clone_size: -; d_call: -; cdr3_aa: CAWSVEEGSEQHF; cdr3_nt: TGTGCCTGGAGTGTGGAGGAGGGATCCGAGCAGCACTTC
j_call: TRBJ2-3; v_call: TRBV30; clone_size: -; d_call: TRBD1; cdr3_aa: CAWSVPDLRGTDTQYF; cdr3_nt: TGTGCCTGGAGTGTCCCAGACCTCAGGGGGACAGATACGCAGTATTTT
j_call: TRBJ2-1; v_call: TRBV27; clone_size: few; d_call: TRBD1; cdr3_aa: CASSFRTGNEQFF; cdr3_nt: TGTGCCAGCAGTTTCCGGACAGGCAATGAGCAGTTCTTC
j_call: TRBJ2-7; v_call: TRBV25-1; clone_size: -; d_call: TRBD1; cdr3_aa: CASSAPPGTESSYEQYF; cdr3_nt: TGTGCCAGCAGTGCCCCCCCCGGGACAGAGAGCTCCTACGAGCAGTACTTC
j_call: TRBJ1-2; v_call: TRBV18; clone_size: -; d_call: TRBD1; cdr3_aa: CASSLGQGPGYTF; cdr3_nt: TGTGCCAGCTCTCTCGGACAGGGGCCGGGCTACACCTTC
j_call: TRBJ2-3; v_call: TRBV2; clone_size: -; d_call: -; cdr3_aa: CASRGEAAFQYF; cdr3_nt: TGTGCCAGCAGGGGTGAGGCGGCTTTTCAGTATTTT
j_call: TRBJ1-1; v_call: TRBV5-1; clone_size: few; d_call: TRBD1; cdr3_aa: CASKEWTGREAFF; cdr3_nt: TGCGCCAGCAAAGAATGGACAGGCCGTGAAGCTTTCTTT
j_call: TRBJ2-6; v_call: TRBV19; clone_size: -; d_call: -; cdr3_aa: CASRGDGANVLTF; cdr3_nt: TGTGCCAGTAGAGGGGATGGGGCCAACGTCCTGACTTTC
j_call: TRBJ1-3; v_call: TRBV30; clone_size: -; d_call: -; cdr3_aa: CAWKKGVYRASGNTIYF; cdr3_nt: TGTGCCTGGAAAAAAGGGGTATACAGGGCCTCTGGAAACACCATATATTTT
j_call: TRBJ2-7; v_call: TRBV19; clone_size: -; d_call: TRBD1; cdr3_aa: CASSIMTGGFNEQYF; cdr3_nt: TGTGCCAGTAGTATTATGACAGGGGGATTTAACGAGCAGTACTTC
j_call: TRBJ1-5; v_call: TRBV11-1; clone_size: -; d_call: -; cdr3_aa: CASSLKSRGGKIRPQHF; cdr3_nt: TGTGCCAGCAGCCTCAAATCAAGGGGGGGTAAAATCAGGCCCCAGCATTTT
j_call: TRBJ2-7; v_call: TRBV4-1; clone_size: few; d_call: TRBD1; cdr3_aa: CASSQFTGDEQYF; cdr3_nt: TGCGCCAGCAGCCAATTTACAGGGGACGAGCAGTACTTC
j_call: TRBJ1-2; v_call: TRBV6-5; clone_size: -; d_call: TRBD1; cdr3_aa: CASRKGGRSYGYTF; cdr3_nt: TGTGCCAGCAGGAAAGGGGGCAGAAGCTATGGCTACACCTTC
j_call: TRBJ1-1; v_call: TRBV7-9; clone_size: -; d_call: -; cdr3_aa: CASSLGNLRGALNTEAFF; cdr3_nt: TGTGCCAGCAGCTTAGGAAACCTTCGGGGGGCCCTGAACACTGAAGCTTTCTTT
j_call: TRBJ2-2; v_call: TRBV7-9; clone_size: -; d_call: TRBD1; cdr3_aa: CASIETGYTGELFF; cdr3_nt: TGTGCCAGCATCGAGACAGGGTACACCGGGGAGCTGTTTTTT